Shown below are 32 T cell receptor beta chains from a single sample sequenced in a study of molecular identifiers for immune sequencing clone quantification. TCRdb re-analysed the PCR reads in MiXCR, keeping a single row per CDR3 protein. In the table there are about half a million distinct CDR3 sequences, less than 30% of which are singletons. Source material: naive CD8+ T cells from blood, with Jurkat cell RNA spiked in. Subset here: FACS-sorted CD8+CD4-CCR7+CD45RA+ naive T cells. These receptors were taken from a human donor in good health. Some libraries in this study had Jurkat cell RNA spiked in.

The CDR3 is CASSLLARTGGGHTEAFF. DNA of the CDR3: TGTGCCAGCAGTTTATTAGCCCGGACAGGGGGCGGCCACACTGAAGCTTTCTTT. V usage is TRBV27 and J usage is TRBJ1-1, with 11 nucleotides matching TRBD1. The trim removed 1 base at V and 3 bases at J, leaving 10 bases unmatched. This CDR3 has 18 amino acids. CDR1 MNHEY and CDR2 SMNVEV come from the germline V gene (reference sequence).

The chain has TRBV7-3 and TRBJ2-2, with D possibly TRBD1 on 6 matching bases. V was clipped by 5 bases and J by 7 bases, with 14 bases between them. The CDR3 has 14 residues. Germline CDR1 SGHTA, CDR2 FQGTGA. DNA of the CDR3: TGTGCCAGCAGCGCGTACCAGGGGATCGGGGAGCTGTTTTTT. Protein product: CASSAYQGIGELFF. Full variable domain (rest looked up from reference TRBV7-3 and TRBJ2-2): GAGVSQTPSNKVTEKGKYVELRCDPISGHTALYWYRQSLGQGPEFLIYFQGTGAADDSGLPNDRFFAVRPEGSVSTLKIQRTERGDSAVYLCASSAYQGIGELFFGEGSRLTVL.

This chain connects TRBV7-9 to TRBJ2-1, with TRBD2 as a possible D gene (6 bases). V was cut by 4 bases and J by 8 bases, with 18 bases left in between. Germline V lookup: CDR1 SEHNR, CDR2 FQNEAQ (reference sequence). CDR3 length equals 15 residues. CDR3 DNA: TGTGCCAGCAGCTCCGGGACTCCTATCGTCCATGAGCAGTTCTTC. Translated, it gives CASSSGTPIVHEQFF.

In this sample, this clonotype turned up a few times. The chain joins TRBV7-6 to TRBJ2-2; TRBD2 matches at 9 bases. The CDR3 has 15 amino acids. V lost 3 bases and J lost 5; bases outside the gene matches: 4. Germline CDR1 is SGHVS and CDR2 is FNYEAQ. The CDR3 DNA follows: TGTGCCAGCAGCTTTAGCGGGAGTGGGACCGGGGAGCTGTTTTTT. Residues: CASSFSGSGTGELFF. The whole variable domain, filled in from reference TRBV7-6 and TRBJ2-2, reads GAGVSQSPRYKVTKRGQDVALRCDPISGHVSLYWYRQALGQGPEFLTYFNYEAQQDKSGLPNDRFSAERPEGSISTLTIQRTEQRDSAMYRCASSFSGSGTGELFFGEGSRLTVL.

This clonotype was seen many times. The chain combines TRBV29-1 with TRBJ2-1; possibly TRBD2 for D (6 bases). The CDR3 is 15 residues long. CDR1 and CDR2 from the germline V gene are SQVTM and ANQGSEA. Trimming stripped 4 bases from V and 6 bases from J, with 19 bases between. CDR3 residues: CSVGGTGPERNEQFF. Here the CDR3 DNA reads TGCAGCGTTGGCGGGACTGGCCCCGAACGCAATGAGCAGTTCTTC.

This clonotype appeared a single time. The junction and the germline gene differ at one end; a read error may be behind it. V gene TRBV12-3 or TRBV12-4 combines with J gene TRBJ1-1; 8 bases map to TRBD1. CDR3 size: 17 residues. CDR3 in DNA: TGTACCAGCAGTTTAGCCTTGGGACAGGTGATGAACACTGAAGCTTTCTTT. This codes for CTSSLALGQVMNTEAFF.

This clonotype was observed a few times. The CDR3 reads CASTKQGWGTDTQYF. As DNA, the CDR3 is TGTGCCAGCACCAAACAGGGTTGGGGCACAGATACGCAGTATTTT. The chain uses TRBV13 and TRBJ2-3, with D tentatively TRBD1 (6 bases). Trimming removed 7 bases at V and 1 base at J, with 15 bases between. The CDR3 extends over 15 amino acids. Germline assignment: CDR1 PRHDT and CDR2 FYEKMQ (reference sequence).

Comments on this clonotype: Possible read error: a much larger clone is one base away. The chain is built from TRBV29-1 and TRBJ2-3; D remains ambiguous. Germline CDR1 reads SQVTM; CDR2 reads ANQGSEA. V lost 7 bases and J 5 bases, leaving 10 bases between the germline ends. The CDR3 has 11 residues. Written as DNA, the CDR3 is TGCAGCGATGTTGAGAGAGATACGCAGTATTTT. It translates to CSDVERDTQYF.

In this sample, this clonotype turned up many times. This sequence joins TRBV7-9 and TRBJ1-5; 8 bases match TRBD1. Germline V CDR1 and CDR2: SEHNR, FQNEAQ (reference sequence). V lost 5 bases and J lost 6; bases outside the gene matches: 6. The CDR3 extends over 14 amino acids. The CDR3 is CASSPTGGTQPQHF. The CDR3 DNA sequence: TGTGCCAGCAGCCCCACAGGGGGTACTCAGCCCCAGCATTTT.

A word on this clonotype: Given a much more abundant clone one base away, this may be a read error. The rearrangement links TRBV29-1 to TRBJ1-5; no clear D gene. The CDR3 runs 14 residues. The V gene lost 2 bases and the J gene lost 0 bases, with 8 bases spanning the gap. From germline, CDR1 is SQVTM and CDR2 ANQGSEA. Written as DNA, the CDR3 is TGCAGCGTTGAATATTGGGATAGCAATCAGCCCCAGCATTTT. Translated, it gives CSVEYWDSNQPQHF.

In its sample, this clonotype was seen a few times. The chain carries TRBV9 and TRBJ1-1; D might be TRBD1 (5 bases). Deletions cut 4 bases from V and 14 bases from J, with 21 bases between. This CDR3 is built from 13 residues. Germline V gene lookup returns CDR1 SGDLS and CDR2 YYNGEE. For the CDR3, the DNA is TGTGCCAGCAGCCCAGATGGCGGGGACTGGGTCTTCTTT. It yields the protein CASSPDGGDWVFF. The entire variable domain, with the rest obtained from reference TRBV9 and TRBJ1-1, is as follows: DSGVTQTPKHLITATGQRVTLRCSPRSGDLSVYWYQQSLDQGLQFLIQYYNGEERAKGNILERFSAQQFPDLHSELNLSSLELGDSALYFCASSPDGGDWVFFGQGTRLTVV.

This rearrangement joins TRBV29-1 to TRBJ2-1; D gene ambiguous. From germline, CDR1 is SQVTM and CDR2 ANQGSEA. V lost 3 bases and J lost 4, with 4 bases in between. This CDR3 spans 11 amino acids. This chain's CDR3 is CSVDKYNEQFF. The CDR3, as DNA: TGCAGCGTTGATAAGTACAATGAGCAGTTCTTC.

This clonotype was seen repeatedly, ten times or more. The rearrangement joins TRBV24-1 to TRBJ1-1; no reliable D call. Trimming shortened V by 4 bases and J by 0 bases, and 5 bases separated the two germline ends. Germline V gene sequence: CDR1 KGHDR, CDR2 SFDVKD. The CDR3 sequence is 13 residues long. CDR3 region: CATSDGMNTEAFF. In DNA form, the CDR3 reads TGTGCCACCAGTGACGGCATGAACACTGAAGCTTTCTTT.

This clonotype has a count of ten or more. V is TRBV15 and J is TRBJ1-5; no clear D. Germline CDR1 and CDR2: LNHNV and YYDKDF (reference sequence). V lost 1 base, J lost 6 bases, and 7 bases lay in between. The CDR3 contains 13 residues. The CDR3: CATSRGVVQPQHF. The CDR3 DNA follows: TGTGCCACCAGCAGAGGGGTCGTTCAGCCCCAGCATTTT.

This clonotype was seen repeatedly, ten times or more. The rearrangement links TRBV7-8 to TRBJ2-1; no clear D gene. Trimming pared 1 base from V and 3 bases from J, leaving 7 bases between. This CDR3 contains 14 residues. The germline V gene encodes CDR1 SGHVS and CDR2 FQNEAQ. The CDR3 bases are TGTGCCAGCAGCTTAGAACAGCTCTACAATGAGCAGTTCTTC. Its protein product is CASSLEQLYNEQFF.

The rearrangement links TRBV4-3 to TRBJ2-3, with a weak D call TRBD1 (5 bases). Looked up from germline, CDR1 is LGHNA and CDR2 is YSLEER. Trimming pared 0 bases from V and 10 bases from J, leaving 20 bases between. CDR3 length: 16 amino acids. The CDR3: CASSQDSWGRTDPQYF. CDR3 bases: TGCGCCAGCAGCCAAGATTCGTGGGGCCGCACAGACCCGCAGTATTTT.

This clonotype has just a few counts. The J gene is TRBJ2-7, the V gene TRBV14, with 9 bases identical to TRBD2. The CDR3 totals 15 residues. The germline V gene encodes CDR1 SGHDN and CDR2 FVKESK. The junction had 7 bases not matched to a gene; V was cut back by 2 bases and J by 5 bases. CDR3: CASSQYSGSSDEQYF. The CDR3 DNA reads as TGTGCCAGCAGCCAATATAGCGGGAGTAGCGACGAGCAGTACTTC. The variable domain in full, completed from reference TRBV14 and TRBJ2-7, reads EAGVTQFPSHSVIEKGQTVTLRCDPISGHDNLYWYRRVMGKEIKFLLHFVKESKQDESGMPNNRFLAERTGGTYSTLKVQPAELEDSGVYFCASSQYSGSSDEQYFGPGTRLTVT.

The sample holds a few counts of this clonotype. The V gene is TRBV19, the J gene TRBJ1-5; D remains unclear. The CDR3 runs 15 residues. The V gene's germline CDR1 is LNHDA and CDR2 SQIVND (reference sequence). V was shortened by 3 bases and J by 4 bases, with 13 bases between the two germline ends. This chain's CDR3 is CASSINPYPNQPQHF. The CDR3 nucleotides read TGTGCCAGTAGTATCAACCCCTATCCTAATCAGCCCCAGCATTTT.

This chain uses TRBV6-5 with TRBJ1-5; 8 bases match TRBD1. The CDR3 spans 15 residues. Trimming removed 7 bases from V and 6 bases from J; junction bases left unmatched: 11. The germline V gene encodes CDR1 MNHEY and CDR2 SVGAGI. The CDR3, as DNA: TGTGCCAGCAAAATACAGGGGGATGGGAGTCAGCCCCAGCATTTT. Its translation: CASKIQGDGSQPQHF.

This chain joins TRBV25-1 and TRBJ2-1; D gene ambiguous. V lost 3 bases and J 5 bases, leaving 8 bases between the germline ends. The CDR3 is 13 residues long. The germline gives CDR1 MGHDK, CDR2 SYGVNS. As DNA, the CDR3 is TGTGCCAGCAGTGAGGGCAGCCACAATGAGCAGTTCTTC. Protein: CASSEGSHNEQFF.

The chain joins TRBV27 to TRBJ1-5; no definite D call. Germline assignment: CDR1 MNHEY and CDR2 SMNVEV (reference sequence). This CDR3 is built from 14 residues. The V end was cut by 7 bases, the J end by 9 bases, with 19 bases between. The CDR3 here is CASMPGRGMVPQHF. The CDR3 DNA is TGTGCCAGCATGCCCGGACGGGGTATGGTGCCCCAGCATTTT.

In the case of this clonotype: The junction departs from the called germline gene at one end, perhaps through a read error. The rearrangement uses TRBV10-3 and TRBJ2-7, with 8 bases that match TRBD1. CDR1 is ENHRY and CDR2 is SYGVKD in the germline V gene. This CDR3 spans 15 amino acids. The DNA of the CDR3 is TGTGCCACCAAACGACAGGGGCCACTCTCCTACGAGCGGTACTTC. Protein: CATKRQGPLSYERYF.

The rearrangement uses TRBV5-5 and TRBJ2-7; the D gene is possibly TRBD1 (6 bases). CDR1 SGHKS and CDR2 YYEKEE come from the germline V gene (reference sequence). This CDR3 is 16 amino acids long. Deletions cut 0 bases from V and 2 bases from J, with 15 bases between. CDR3 sequence reads: CASSLEGRGSAYEQYF. DNA of the CDR3: TGTGCCAGCAGCTTGGAGGGCAGGGGATCGGCCTACGAGCAGTACTTC. The whole variable domain, filled in from reference TRBV5-5 and TRBJ2-7, reads DAGVTQSPTHLIKTRGQQVTLRCSPISGHKSVSWYQQVLGQGPQFIFQYYEKEERGRGNFPDRFSARQFPNYSSELNVNALLLGDSALYLCASSLEGRGSAYEQYFGPGTRLTVT.

The chain carries TRBV30 and TRBJ1-1; TRBD1 might be the D (6 bases). The germline V gene encodes CDR1 GTSNPN and CDR2 SVGIG (reference sequence). This CDR3 comprises 14 residues. V gave up 5 bases and J gave up 0 bases, with 13 bases separating them. The CDR3 loop reads CAWADSRMNTEAFF. Written as DNA, the CDR3 is TGTGCCTGGGCGGACAGCAGAATGAACACTGAAGCTTTCTTT.

This clonotype came up many times. The genes are TRBV20-1 and TRBJ2-7; D not certain. Germline CDR1 is DFQATT and CDR2 is SNEGSKA (reference sequence). Trimming left V 6 bases short and J 10 bases short, with 22 bases between. The CDR3 has 13 amino acids. The CDR3: CSAPHGSVDVQYF. The CDR3 nucleotides are TGCAGTGCCCCCCACGGGTCGGTCGATGTTCAGTACTTC.

On this clonotype: This may stem from a read error, because a much larger clone lies one nucleotide away. This sequence joins TRBV27 and TRBJ2-7, with 8 bases aligning to TRBD1. There are 13 residues in the CDR3. Trimming at V came to 6 bases and at J to 2 bases, leaving 3 bases not matched to a gene. The germline V gene has CDR1 MNHEY and CDR2 SMNVEV (reference sequence). CDR3 region: CASRPGQAYEQYF. The CDR3 DNA is TGTGCCAGCAGACCGGGACAGGCCTACGAGCAGTACTTC.

With regard to this clonotype: This could be a read error, since a much larger clone is one nucleotide away. Here the CDR3 reads CSARAVRSSSQPQHF. The CDR3 DNA reads TGCAGTGCTAGAGCCGTCAGAAGTAGCAGTCAGCCCCAGCATTTT. The rearrangement links TRBV20-1 to TRBJ1-5; D gene unclear. Germline V lookup: CDR1 DFQATT, CDR2 SNEGSKA (reference sequence). This CDR3 is built from 15 residues.

This clonotype is a singleton in its sample. The chain couples TRBV29-1 to TRBJ2-5; TRBD2 agrees at 14 bases. The V gene's germline CDR1 is SQVTM and CDR2 ANQGSEA. CDR3 length: 15 amino acids. V lost 3 bases, J lost 5 bases, and 5 bases stayed unmatched. The CDR3 DNA is TGCAGCGTTGATGGACTAGCGGGAGGCTGGGAGACCCAGTACTTC. Amino acid sequence: CSVDGLAGGWETQYF.

This clonotype is a singleton in its sample. The chain couples TRBV5-3 to TRBJ1-1, with D unresolved. TRBV5-3 is classed as an ORF, of uncertain function. The CDR3 is 15 amino acids. The CDR3 region has the DNA TGTGCAGCTCGGGAGCGGGCCGGGATGAACACTGAAGCTTTCTTT. Translating gives CAARERAGMNTEAFF.

The chain carries TRBV20-1 and TRBJ1-1; no reliable D call. Between the trimmed V and J ends, which lost 5 bases and 6 bases, there was a span of 10 bases. Germline CDR1 reads DFQATT; CDR2 reads SNEGSKA (reference sequence). This CDR3 region has 11 residues. The CDR3: CSAGVAAEAFF. Here the CDR3 DNA reads TGCAGTGCTGGCGTAGCCGCTGAAGCTTTCTTT.

This clonotype has only a few counts. This chain links TRBV28 with TRBJ2-7; D may correspond to TRBD1 or TRBD2 (5 bases each). Germline CDR1 MDHEN, CDR2 SYDVKM. Trimming shortened V by 5 bases and J by 0 bases, and 14 bases separated the two germline ends. The CDR3 has 15 amino acids. CDR3 amino acids: CASSLRDVGSYEQYF. The DNA for the CDR3 is TGTGCCAGCAGTCTCCGGGACGTAGGCTCCTACGAGCAGTACTTC.

The sample holds a few counts of this clonotype. This chain uses TRBV2 with TRBJ2-6; D perhaps matches TRBD1 (5 bases). There are 18 residues in the CDR3. CDR1 SNHLY and CDR2 FYNNEI come from the germline V gene. Deletions cut 7 bases from V and 4 bases from J, with 23 bases between. The CDR3 coding sequence is TGTGCCAGCACCGGGCCGGCCAGGGTTCGTCCCGGGGCCAACGTCCTGACTTTC. This translates into CASTGPARVRPGANVLTF.